The 8 T cell receptor beta chains below were found in one sample sequenced in a study of blood T cell repertoires in COVID-19. The assay was immunoSEQ multiplex PCR, and TCRdb's table has in-frame clones only and misses some. The data contain roughly 200,000 clones, about 78% of them singletons. Sequencing was done on a sample of peripheral blood. These receptors were taken from a woman aged 45-65 years with active or convalescent COVID-19.

As for this clone: The sample has other DNA sequences that encode this CDR3 too. The chain employs TRBV11-2 and TRBJ1-6; no definite D call. Germline CDR1 reads SGHAT; CDR2 reads FQNNGV. CDR3 length: 12 residues. V was trimmed by 6 bases and J by 7 bases, leaving 7 bases between them. CDR3 sequence (DNA): TGTGCCAGCAGTTTGAGGAATTCACCCCTCCACTTT. Protein sequence: CASSLRNSPLHF.

This clone was found a few times. The chain has TRBV5-1 and TRBJ2-3; the match to TRBD1 covers 8 bases. The trim removed 2 bases at V and 5 bases at J, leaving 4 bases unmatched. Germline V gene lookup returns CDR1 SGHRS and CDR2 YFSETQ. The CDR3 runs 14 residues. The CDR3 sequence: CASSLGQGLDTQYF. CDR3 in DNA: TGCGCCAGCAGCTTAGGACAGGGCCTAGATACGCAGTATTTT.

This chain links TRBV28 with TRBJ2-7; D may be TRBD1 (5 bases). With 5 bases removed from V and 2 bases from J, the gap between germline ends came to 10 bases. The CDR3 is 13 residues long. Looked up from germline, CDR1 is MDHEN and CDR2 is SYDVKM. CDR3 in amino acids: CASSATVTYEQYF. CDR3 DNA sequence: TGTGCCAGCAGTGCGACAGTTACCTACGAGCAGTACTTC.

The chain couples TRBV7-9 to TRBJ2-7, with D perhaps TRBD1 (6 bases). The CDR3 contains 13 residues. Trimming stripped 0 bases from V and 4 bases from J, with 7 bases between. The germline V gene has CDR1 SEHNR and CDR2 FQNEAQ (reference sequence). CDR3 nucleotide sequence: TGTGCCAGCAGCTTAGCCCAGGGGTACGAGCAGTACTTC. As protein: CASSLAQGYEQYF.

The rearrangement joins TRBV24-1 to TRBJ2-1; 7 nucleotides align to TRBD1. CDR1 KGHDR and CDR2 SFDVKD come from the germline V gene. The CDR3 has 13 amino acids. The junction had 4 bases not matched to a gene; V was cut back by 9 bases and J by 3 bases. The CDR3 DNA is TGTGCCACCGCCAGGGGGTTCTACAATGAGCAGTTCTTC. Translated, it gives CATARGFYNEQFF.

The chain uses TRBV25-1 and TRBJ2-3; 7 nucleotides agree with TRBD2. The V segment lost 5 bases and the J segment 11 bases; nucleotides outside the gene matches: 13. The length of the CDR3 is 14 residues. Germline V gene data show CDR1 as MGHDK and CDR2 as SYGVNS. In nucleotides, the CDR3 is TGTGCCAGCAGTCCCCTCGGGCCTAGCGGTTGGCAGTATTTT. Protein sequence: CASSPLGPSGWQYF.

The chain combines TRBV7-3 with TRBJ2-1; TRBD2 agrees at 11 bases. The germline gives CDR1 SGHTA, CDR2 FQGTGA. The ends lost 0 bases at V and 2 bases at J; junction bases unmatched: 0. CDR3 length: 16 amino acids. In DNA form, the CDR3 reads TGTGCCAGCAGCTTAACACTAGCGGGAGCCTACAATGAGCAGTTCTTC. This sequence encodes CASSLTLAGAYNEQFF. The full variable domain, in which reference TRBV7-3 and TRBJ2-1 provide the parts outside the CDR3, is GAGVSQTPSNKVTEKGKYVELRCDPISGHTALYWYRQSLGQGPEFLIYFQGTGAADDSGLPNDRFFAVRPEGSVSTLKIQRTERGDSAVYLCASSLTLAGAYNEQFFGPGTRLTVL.

The chain combines TRBV7-9 with TRBJ1-4; 9 nucleotides agree with TRBD1. Germline V gene sequence: CDR1 SEHNR, CDR2 FQNEAQ (reference sequence). The J segment lost 8 bases and the V segment lost 4 bases, leaving 11 bases of the junction unmatched. The CDR3 is made up of 16 amino acids. The CDR3 bases are TGTGCCAGCAGCTCAAACCCCGGGACAGGGAAGGAAAAACTGTTTTTT. As protein: CASSSNPGTGKEKLFF.